These 16 T cell receptor beta chains share one sample of origin, sequenced in a study of blood T cell repertoires in COVID-19. Profiled with immunoSEQ multiplex PCR; TCRdb holds only in-frame clones, not every one. The repertoire has some 180,000 clones, more than 80% of them found once; the top ten carry about 6.4%. The material sequenced was peripheral blood. The receptors were sampled from a human donor in a cohort sampled during active COVID-19.

This chain links TRBV13 with TRBJ2-5; TRBD2 is a possible D gene (6 bases). The V end lost 5 bases, the J end lost 1 base, and 11 bases lay between the germline ends. Germline V lookup: CDR1 PRHDT, CDR2 FYEKMQ (reference sequence). The CDR3 length is 14 residues. The CDR3 sequence: CASSPGGGQETQYF. As DNA, the CDR3 is TGTGCCAGCAGCCCCGGGGGAGGCCAAGAGACCCAGTACTTC.

The gene calls are TRBV12-3 or TRBV12-4 and TRBJ2-1, with D unresolved. This CDR3 has 12 residues. Between the trimmed V and J ends, which lost 4 bases and 3 bases, there was a span of 4 bases. The CDR3 nucleotides are TGTGCCAGCAGTTCGTACTACAATGAGCAGTTCTTC. This sequence encodes CASSSYYNEQFF.

The CDR3 region is CASSQNPFSDSGGTQETQYF. CDR3 DNA: TGCGCCAGCAGCCAAAATCCCTTCTCAGATAGCGGGGGTACTCAAGAGACCCAGTACTTC. The V gene is TRBV5-1, the J gene TRBJ2-5; 9 bases match TRBD2. This CDR3 has 20 amino acids. Per the germline V gene, CDR1 is SGHRS and CDR2 is YFSETQ. V lost 4 bases to trimming and J lost 2 bases; unmatched junction nucleotides: 21.

This clone was seen a handful of times. The gene calls are TRBV21-1 and TRBJ1-1; TRBD1, the table's D call, was not compared with the DNA. TRBV21-1 is a known pseudogene. The length of the CDR3 is 15 residues. The CDR3 sequence: CASSKGGRLNTEAFF. CDR3 in DNA: TGTGCCAGCAGCAAAGGGGGGCGGCTGAACACTGAAGCTTTCTTT.

The gene calls are TRBV19 and TRBJ2-1, with 15 bases lining up with TRBD2. CDR3 length equals 18 residues. Germline V gives CDR1 LNHDA, CDR2 SQIVND (reference sequence). With V trimmed by 7 bases and J by 3 bases, 10 bases remained unmatched. The CDR3 sequence: CASKGLAGGLSLYNEQFF. For the CDR3, the DNA is TGTGCCAGTAAGGGACTAGCGGGGGGCCTTTCTCTCTACAATGAGCAGTTCTTC. Supplemented by reference TRBV19 and TRBJ2-1, the full variable domain reads DGGITQSPKYLFRKEGQNVTLSCEQNLNHDAMYWYRQDPGQGLRLIYYSQIVNDFQKGDIAEGYSVSREKKESFPLTVTSAQKNPTAFYLCASKGLAGGLSLYNEQFFGPGTRLTVL.

V and J are TRBV19 and TRBJ2-3; 8 bases are a match to TRBD2. This CDR3 is 16 amino acids long. Per the germline V gene, CDR1 is LNHDA and CDR2 is SQIVND (reference sequence). Trimming cost V 0 bases and J 5 bases; bases outside gene matches: 7. The CDR3 here is CASSIDEGTREDTQYF. CDR3 sequence (DNA): TGTGCCAGTAGTATAGACGAAGGGACTAGAGAAGATACGCAGTATTTT.

The rearrangement uses TRBV4-1 and TRBJ1-2, with D maybe TRBD1 (5 bases). The germline gives CDR1 MGHRA, CDR2 YSYEKL. The CDR3 extends over 14 amino acids. Trimming cost V 0 bases and J 9 bases, with 14 bases left between them. The CDR3 DNA sequence: TGCGCCAGCAGCCAAGATTGGGCAGGGATGAGCTACACCTTC. Residues: CASSQDWAGMSYTF.

The rearrangement joins TRBV7-9 to TRBJ2-7; 7 bases align to TRBD1. The germline CDR1 and CDR2 sequences are SEHNR and FQNEAQ (reference sequence). The length of the CDR3 is 14 residues. Losses at the gene ends were 5 bases for V and 4 bases for J; bases not matched to a gene: 8. The CDR3, as DNA: TGTGCCAGCAGCCACGACAGGGCCCCTTACGAGCAGTACTTC. Amino acid sequence: CASSHDRAPYEQYF.

V gene TRBV5-6 combines with J gene TRBJ1-1, with D hard to call. The CDR3 extends over 14 amino acids. In germline, CDR1 is SGHDT, CDR2 YYEEEE. Trimming left V 3 bases short and J 3 bases short, with 12 bases between. CDR3 nucleotides: TGTGCCAGCAGCTCCGAGCCAGGTTACACTGAAGCTTTCTTT. Its translation: CASSSEPGYTEAFF.

The J gene is TRBJ1-5, the V gene TRBV2; no firm D call. CDR3 size: 18 residues. Trimming took off 0 bases at V and 2 bases at J, with 17 bases between the two ends. Germline V CDR1 and CDR2: SNHLY, FYNNEI. The CDR3 region has the DNA TGTGCCAGCAGTGAAGCGAAATTTGGAGAGGCTGGCAATCAGCCCCAGCATTTT. It specifies CASSEAKFGEAGNQPQHF.

The chain carries TRBV7-3 and TRBJ1-1; the match to TRBD1 covers 10 bases. In germline, CDR1 is SGHTA, CDR2 FQGTGA. Losses at the gene ends were 4 bases for V and 4 bases for J; bases not matched to a gene: 3. CDR3 length equals 14 residues. The chain's CDR3 is CASSSTGGGTEAFF. The CDR3 DNA reads as TGTGCCAGCAGCTCGACAGGGGGCGGCACTGAAGCTTTCTTT.

The sample holds a few counts of this clone. This sequence joins TRBV4-1 and TRBJ1-4; no firm D call. The germline V gene encodes CDR1 MGHRA and CDR2 YSYEKL. CDR3 length: 17 residues. V lost 0 bases and J 0 bases, leaving 11 bases between the germline ends. CDR3 in amino acids: CASSQEEAASTNEKLFF. The CDR3 region has the DNA TGCGCCAGCAGCCAAGAAGAGGCGGCATCAACTAATGAAAAACTGTTTTTT.

The sample holds one count of this clone. The gene calls are TRBV4-1 and TRBJ1-2; tentative D call: TRBD1 (5 bases). Trimming took 0 bases from V and 2 from J, leaving 13 bases between them. Per the germline V gene, CDR1 is MGHRA and CDR2 is YSYEKL. The CDR3 extends over 16 amino acids. The CDR3 loop reads CASSQDVGGGNYGYTF. CDR3 coding DNA: TGCGCCAGCAGCCAAGATGTTGGCGGGGGGAACTATGGCTACACCTTC.

This clone was seen a handful of times. The chain is built from TRBV18 and TRBJ1-1; D gene uncertain. The V end was cut by 1 base, the J end by 1 base, with 4 bases between. This CDR3 has 13 amino acids. Germline V gene sequence: CDR1 KGHSH, CDR2 LQKENI. In DNA, the CDR3 is TGTGCCAGCTCACCACTGGCGAACACTGAAGCTTTCTTT. This encodes CASSPLANTEAFF. The full variable domain, with the rest looked up from reference TRBV18 and TRBJ1-1, is NAGVMQNPRHLVRRRGQEARLRCSPMKGHSHVYWYRQLPEEGLKFMVYLQKENIIDESGMPKERFSAEFPKEGPSILRIQQVVRGDSAAYFCASSPLANTEAFFGQGTRLTVV.

V usage is TRBV24-1 and J usage is TRBJ1-5; TRBD1 aligns across 7 bases. The CDR3 is 17 amino acids. V was clipped by 0 bases and J by 5 bases; unmatched bases: 9. In germline, CDR1 is KGHDR, CDR2 SFDVKD. CDR3 protein: CATSDLSPRGRHQPQHF. Written as DNA, the CDR3 is TGTGCCACCAGTGATTTGTCCCCCAGGGGGAGACATCAGCCCCAGCATTTT.

The V gene is TRBV5-4, the J gene TRBJ2-1; a possible D gene is TRBD2 (5 bases). The CDR3 is 15 residues long. Germline V gene lookup returns CDR1 SGHNT and CDR2 YYREEE (reference sequence). The V gene lost 2 bases and the J gene lost 5 bases, with 14 bases spanning the gap. Here the CDR3 reads CASSFGQTNNNEQFF. The DNA for the CDR3 is TGTGCCAGCAGCTTTGGGCAGACTAACAACAATGAGCAGTTCTTC.